These T cell receptor beta chains were read from a single sample in a study of T cell responses to AZD1222 COVID-19 vaccine. Clones were sequenced by immunoSEQ multiplex PCR, and TCRdb holds only the in-frame ones, with some missing. The data show roughly 80,000 clones, around nine tenths seen once. This material consisted of peripheral blood, taken on day 0 of MenACWY control vaccination. Every receptor here comes from an adult in good health. Both conserved end residues are part of each CDR3. A D gene is named only where the DNA matches it firmly. Size is omitted from some rows. Given values are once, few, many or a class for expanded clones.

abundance	j_gene	v_gene	d_gene	CDR3aa	CDR3nt
-	TRBJ2-6	TRBV6-2/TRBV6-3	-	CASSYARFSGANVLTF	TGTGCCAGCAGTTACGCGCGATTCTCTGGGGCCAACGTCCTGACTTTC
-	TRBJ1-1	TRBV6-5	TRBD1	CASSSWTGNTEAFF	TGTGCCAGCAGTAGCTGGACAGGGAACACTGAAGCTTTCTTT
-	TRBJ1-5	TRBV18	-	CASSGTENQPQHF	TGTGCCAGCTCGGGGACGGAGAATCAGCCCCAGCATTTT
-	TRBJ2-2	TRBV27	-	CASSLSYGAGTGELFF	TGTGCCAGCAGTTTATCATACGGGGCTGGCACCGGGGAGCTGTTTTTT
-	TRBJ1-2	TRBV25-1	TRBD1	CASSVTGDYGYTF	TGTGCCAGCAGTGTGACAGGGGACTATGGCTACACCTTC
-	TRBJ1-6	TRBV2	TRBD1	CASIPSGTGPNSPLHF	TGTGCCAGCATCCCGAGCGGGACAGGGCCTAATTCACCCCTCCACTTT
-	TRBJ2-3	TRBV18	-	CASSPGGGPTDTQYF	TGTGCCAGCTCACCGGGTGGAGGACCCACAGATACGCAGTATTTT
-	TRBJ1-3	TRBV19	-	CASSPFRANSGNTIYF	TGTGCCAGTAGTCCATTCCGGGCTAACTCTGGAAACACCATATATTTT
few	TRBJ1-2	TRBV5-6	TRBD1	CASTRQGWNYGYTF	TGTGCCAGCACCCGACAGGGATGGAACTATGGCTACACCTTC
-	TRBJ1-2	TRBV14	-	CASSSLTGGDGYTF	TGTGCCAGCAGCTCCCTGACAGGTGGGGATGGCTACACCTTC
-	TRBJ1-3	TRBV18	-	CASSRDPASGNTIYF	TGTGCCAGCTCACGCGACCCCGCCTCTGGAAACACCATATATTTT
-	TRBJ2-7	TRBV10-2	-	CASSETRGFYEQYF	TGCGCCAGCAGTGAAACCAGGGGATTCTACGAGCAGTACTTC
-	TRBJ2-5	TRBV6-2/TRBV6-3	-	CASSPNLGGETQYF	TGTGCCAGCAGTCCAAATTTAGGGGGAGAGACCCAGTACTTC
-	TRBJ2-7	TRBV29-1	-	CSVSLARLPYEQYF	TGCAGCGTCTCATTAGCGCGACTTCCCTACGAGCAGTACTTC
-	TRBJ2-3	TRBV19	-	CASSIGPSTDTQYF	TGTGCCAGTAGTATAGGGCCTAGCACAGATACGCAGTATTTT
few	TRBJ1-1	TRBV7-6	-	CASSLNSAAFF	TGTGCCAGCAGCTTAAACTCGGCTGCTTTCTTT
-	TRBJ1-1	TRBV4-2	TRBD1	CASSQAGGSEAFF	TGTGCCAGCAGCCAAGCAGGGGGGTCTGAAGCTTTCTTT
-	TRBJ2-7	TRBV4-3	-	CASSQETQGGEQYF	TGCGCCAGCAGCCAAGAGACACAGGGAGGCGAGCAGTACTTC
-	TRBJ2-7	TRBV6-4	TRBD2	CASSSMGGSTSEQYF	TGTGCCAGCAGTTCCATGGGGGGGTCCACCTCCGAGCAGTACTTC
-	TRBJ1-5	TRBV30	-	CAWSEGLAQHF	TGTGCCTGGAGTGAGGGGCTAGCCCAGCATTTT
-	TRBJ2-5	TRBV7-9	-	CASSLGRETQYF	TGTGCCAGCAGCTTGGGACGAGAGACCCAGTACTTC
-	TRBJ1-4	TRBV28	-	CASSPYGTTNEKLFF	TGTGCCAGCAGTCCCTATGGGACAACTAATGAAAAACTGTTTTTT
-	TRBJ1-6	TRBV27	-	CASSLLGHNSPLHF	TGTGCCAGCAGTTTACTGGGACATAATTCACCCCTCCACTTT
-	TRBJ1-2	TRBV19	TRBD1	CASSIFGTGTYGYTF	TGTGCCAGTAGTATCTTTGGGACAGGGACCTATGGCTACACCTTC
-	TRBJ1-2	TRBV19	-	CASSMSVIGGYTF	TGTGCCAGTAGTATGTCTGTTATAGGTGGCTACACCTTC
-	TRBJ2-1	TRBV27	-	CASSWRSSSYNEQFF	TGTGCCAGCAGCTGGAGGTCGAGCTCCTACAATGAGCAGTTCTTC
-	TRBJ2-2	TRBV9	TRBD2	CASSLAGVNTGELFF	TGTGCCAGCAGCCTAGCGGGAGTGAACACCGGGGAGCTGTTTTTT
-	TRBJ1-3	TRBV7-8	TRBD1	CASSSIPGQQINTIYF	TGTGCCAGCAGCTCCATACCGGGACAGCAGATAAACACCATATATTTT
-	TRBJ2-5	TRBV27	TRBD1	CASGHRGEETQYF	TGTGCCAGCGGGCACAGGGGAGAAGAGACCCAGTACTTC
-	TRBJ2-3	TRBV10-2	TRBD1	CASRSGTGHTDTQYF	TGCGCCAGCAGGTCCGGGACAGGGCACACAGATACGCAGTATTTT
-	TRBJ1-1	TRBV27	-	CASSLAPIIQGSFMNTEAFF	TGTGCCAGCAGTTTGGCCCCCATCATTCAGGGATCCTTCATGAACACTGAAGCTTTCTTT
-	TRBJ1-6	TRBV27	-	CASTLRQANNSPLHF	TGTGCCAGCACCCTTAGACAGGCCAATAATTCACCCCTCCACTTT
-	TRBJ2-7	TRBV6-2/TRBV6-3	-	CASSYMVYEQYF	TGTGCCAGCAGTTACATGGTCTACGAGCAGTACTTC
-	TRBJ2-5	TRBV20-1	TRBD2	CSASDAGTREETQYF	TGCAGTGCTAGTGATGCCGGGACTAGGGAAGAGACCCAGTACTTC
-	TRBJ2-7	TRBV12-3/TRBV12-4	-	CASNQGGVDEQYF	TGTGCCAGCAATCAAGGCGGGGTCGACGAGCAGTACTTC
-	TRBJ1-2	TRBV27	TRBD1	CASSPRDRGTPGYTF	TGTGCCAGCAGTCCCCGGGACAGGGGGACCCCAGGCTACACCTTC
-	TRBJ1-6	TRBV27	TRBD1	CASSLGTVLGSPLHF	TGTGCCAGCAGTTTAGGGACAGTCTTGGGGTCACCCCTCCACTTT
-	TRBJ1-1	TRBV11-2	TRBD1	CASSLGQGTRTEAFF	TGTGCCAGCAGCTTAGGACAGGGGACCAGAACGGAAGCTTTCTTT
-	TRBJ1-2	TRBV27	TRBD1	CASSHSPLPRQGAGYGYTF	TGTGCCAGCAGTCATTCCCCCCTCCCCAGACAGGGGGCGGGCTATGGCTACACCTTC
-	TRBJ2-3	TRBV4-3	-	CASSQGGTTDTQYF	TGCGCCAGCAGCCAAGGCGGGACCACAGATACGCAGTATTTT
-	TRBJ2-3	TRBV12-3/TRBV12-4	-	CASSFTVIDTQYF	TGTGCCAGCAGTTTTACGGTTATAGATACGCAGTATTTT
once	TRBJ2-7	TRBV7-8	-	CASSLAAGNYEQYF	TGTGCCAGCAGCTTAGCGGCGGGCAACTACGAGCAGTACTTC